This T cell receptor (beta chain) was retrieved from a study of beta chain features in type 1 diabetes. Study-wide results and limits: An over-representation of cells with high TCR expression could result from cDNA sequencing. Within each of all four CD4+ subsets, Type 1 diabetes patients had TCRB CDR3s that were moderately but significantly shorter. There were fewer insertions and more deletions at the VDJ junctions of type 1 diabetes patients. The similarity of naive, central memory and Treg TCRB repertoires appeared greater among patients than among healthy donors.

For this clone: Its matching antigen is unknown.

Central memory, naive, regulatory and stem cell-like memory CD4+ cells were sorted by CD45RO/CCR7/CD25/CD127/CD95/CD27. The CDR3 runs to 16 residues. Germline V gene sequence: CDR1 SGHRS, CDR2 YFSETQ. Trimming stripped 0 bases from V and 2 bases from J, with 12 bases between. cDNA synthesis used the whole RNA isolate, giving expressed TCRB sequences. Profiling relied on immunoSEQ multiplex PCR, and the TCRdb table lists in-frame clones only, not all of them. The table records about 240,000 clones, about 15% of them present only once. The V and J genes are TRBV5-1 and TRBJ1-5; D is ambiguous. This clonotype was obtained from a man younger than 45 with type 1 diabetes. The sample consisted of naive CD4+ T cells from blood. The CDR3 protein is CASSLGSSSGNQPQHF. The DNA of the CDR3 is TGCGCCAGCAGCTTGGGGTCGAGTTCTGGCAATCAGCCCCAGCATTTT.